This TCR beta chain was observed in a study of T cells after yellow fever vaccination. As for the study in general: In the case of low-cell-number fractions, SMART-Seq v4 Ultra Low Input was used for preparation.

Template-switching 5'RACE yielded the TCR cDNA; a universal primer site and UMIs were added in the process. Using its own MiXCR run on the 5' RACE reads, TCRdb lists one record per CDR3 protein. The repertoire consists of a few hundred thousand distinct CDR3 sequences, with 8.7% occurring once and the leading ten covering over 15%. Remarks on this clonotype: No antigen is known for it.

Study conclusions and caveats: A large majority of primary-vaccination clones showed up again after the booster (about 96% CD4, around 88% CD8).

Trimming took off 2 bases at V and 5 bases at J, with 13 bases between the two ends. CDR1 is MNHEY and CDR2 is SVGAGI in the germline V gene. The CDR3 extends over 15 amino acids. This chain uses TRBV6-5 with TRBJ2-1; tentatively, D is TRBD1 (5 bases). This sample comprised PBMCs, obtained on the day of the first yellow fever vaccination. The source is a man between 18 and 35 years old who received the YFV17D yellow fever vaccine. Here the CDR3 DNA reads TGTGCCAGCAGTTACGGGGCGGCCAGGGACAATGAGCAGTTCTTC. It specifies CASSYGAARDNEQFF.